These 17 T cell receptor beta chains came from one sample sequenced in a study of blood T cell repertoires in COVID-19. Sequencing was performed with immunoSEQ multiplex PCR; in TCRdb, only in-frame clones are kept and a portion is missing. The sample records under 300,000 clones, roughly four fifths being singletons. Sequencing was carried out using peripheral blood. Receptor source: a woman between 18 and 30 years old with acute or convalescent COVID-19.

In nucleotides, the CDR3 is TGTGCCAGCAGTTCTAACCGGGGGTACTATGGCTACACCTTC. Its protein is CASSSNRGYYGYTF. This chain links TRBV6-5 with TRBJ1-2; D is possibly TRBD1 (5 bases). The V and J ends lost 4 bases and 3 bases respectively, with 12 bases between them. The CDR3 is 14 residues long. The germline V gene has CDR1 MNHEY and CDR2 SVGAGI.

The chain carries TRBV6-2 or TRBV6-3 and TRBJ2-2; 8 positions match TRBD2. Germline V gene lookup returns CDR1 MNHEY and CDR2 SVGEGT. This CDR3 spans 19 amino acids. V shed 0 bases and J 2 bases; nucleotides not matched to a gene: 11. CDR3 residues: CASSYSSGRAKRNTGELFF. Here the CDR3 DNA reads TGTGCCAGCAGTTACTCCTCCGGGAGGGCCAAAAGAAACACCGGGGAGCTGTTTTTT.

CDR3 in amino acids: CASSSTGGVYNSPLHF. For the CDR3, the DNA is TGTGCCAGCAGTTCCACAGGGGGCGTCTATAATTCACCCCTCCACTTT. The chain couples TRBV6-5 to TRBJ1-6; 9 positions match TRBD1. J gave up 3 bases and V 4 bases, and 4 bases lay outside the gene matches. The length of the CDR3 is 16 residues. Germline V lookup: CDR1 MNHEY, CDR2 SVGAGI.

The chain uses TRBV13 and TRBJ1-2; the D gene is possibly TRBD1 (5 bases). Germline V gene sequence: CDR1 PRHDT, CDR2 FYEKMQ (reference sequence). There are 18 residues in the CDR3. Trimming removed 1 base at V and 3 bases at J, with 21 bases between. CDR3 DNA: TGTGCCAGCAGCTTAGCCTTGATCTGGCTGGGGGGGGACTATGGCTACACCTTC. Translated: CASSLALIWLGGDYGYTF.

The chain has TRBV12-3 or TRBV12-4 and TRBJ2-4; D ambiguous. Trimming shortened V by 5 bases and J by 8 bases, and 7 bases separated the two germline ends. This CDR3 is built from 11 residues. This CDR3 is CASSPRDIQYF. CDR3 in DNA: TGTGCCAGCAGTCCTCGGGACATTCAGTACTTC.

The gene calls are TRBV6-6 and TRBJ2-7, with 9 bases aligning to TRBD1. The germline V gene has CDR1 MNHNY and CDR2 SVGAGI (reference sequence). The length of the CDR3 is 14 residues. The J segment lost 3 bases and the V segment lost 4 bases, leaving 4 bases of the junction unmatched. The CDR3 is CASSFRDRVYEQYF. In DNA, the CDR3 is TGTGCCAGCAGTTTCCGGGACAGGGTCTACGAGCAGTACTTC.

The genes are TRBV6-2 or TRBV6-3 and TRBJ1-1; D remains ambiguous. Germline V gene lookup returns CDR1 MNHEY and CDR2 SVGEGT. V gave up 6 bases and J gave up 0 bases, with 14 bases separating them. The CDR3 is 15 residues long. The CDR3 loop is CASSRQTEMNTEAFF. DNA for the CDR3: TGTGCCAGCAGCCGACAAACAGAGATGAACACTGAAGCTTTCTTT.

Here the CDR3 reads CASSSAGGHEQFF. Written as DNA, the CDR3 is TGTGCCAGCAGCTCCGCGGGAGGCCATGAGCAGTTCTTC. The chain has TRBV13 and TRBJ2-1; the match to TRBD2 covers 8 bases. Germline values: CDR1 PRHDT, CDR2 FYEKMQ (reference sequence). Germline trimming cut 4 bases from V and 8 bases from J; bases unmatched to any gene: 4. The CDR3 spans 13 residues.

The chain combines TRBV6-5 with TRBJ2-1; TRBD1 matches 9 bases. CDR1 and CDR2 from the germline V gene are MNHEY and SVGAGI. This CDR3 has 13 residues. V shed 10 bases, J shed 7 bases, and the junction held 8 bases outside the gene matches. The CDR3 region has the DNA TGTGCCACCACCGGGACAGGGTGGAATGAGCAGTTCTTC. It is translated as CATTGTGWNEQFF.

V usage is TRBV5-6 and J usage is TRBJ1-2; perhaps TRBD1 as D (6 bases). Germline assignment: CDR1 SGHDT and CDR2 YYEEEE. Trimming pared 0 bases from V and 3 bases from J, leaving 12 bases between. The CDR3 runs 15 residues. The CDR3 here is CASSLVGGLDYGYTF. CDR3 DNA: TGTGCCAGCAGCTTGGTTGGGGGCTTGGACTATGGCTACACCTTC.

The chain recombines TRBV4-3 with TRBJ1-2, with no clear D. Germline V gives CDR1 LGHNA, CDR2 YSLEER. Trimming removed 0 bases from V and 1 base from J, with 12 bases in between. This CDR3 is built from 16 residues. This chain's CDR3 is CASSQDFSRHNYGYTF. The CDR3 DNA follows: TGCGCCAGCAGCCAAGATTTTTCCAGGCATAACTATGGCTACACCTTC.

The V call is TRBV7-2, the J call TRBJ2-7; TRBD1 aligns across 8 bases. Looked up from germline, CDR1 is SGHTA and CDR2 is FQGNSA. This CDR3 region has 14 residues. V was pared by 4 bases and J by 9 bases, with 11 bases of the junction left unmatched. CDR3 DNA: TGTGCCAGCAGCTCAACCCCAGGGGGCGTAGGGCAGTACTTC. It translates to CASSSTPGGVGQYF.

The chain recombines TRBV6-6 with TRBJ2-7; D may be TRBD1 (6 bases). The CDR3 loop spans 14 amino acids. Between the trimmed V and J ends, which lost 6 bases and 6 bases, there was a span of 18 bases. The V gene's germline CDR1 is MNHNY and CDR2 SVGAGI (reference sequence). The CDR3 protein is CASRALMGAVEQYF. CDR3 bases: TGTGCCAGCAGGGCTTTGATGGGGGCGGTCGAGCAGTACTTC.

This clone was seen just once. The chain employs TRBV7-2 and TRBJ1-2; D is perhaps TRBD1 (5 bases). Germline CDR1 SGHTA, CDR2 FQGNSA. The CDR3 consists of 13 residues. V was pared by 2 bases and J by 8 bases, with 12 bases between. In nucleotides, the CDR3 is TGTGCCAGCAGCTTATCAGGGCCCGACGGCTACACCTTC. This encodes CASSLSGPDGYTF.

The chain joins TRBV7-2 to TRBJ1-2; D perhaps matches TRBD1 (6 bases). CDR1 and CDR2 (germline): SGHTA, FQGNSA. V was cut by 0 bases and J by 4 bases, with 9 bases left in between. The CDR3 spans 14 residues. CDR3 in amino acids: CASSLASGAYGYTF. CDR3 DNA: TGTGCCAGCAGCTTAGCCTCAGGGGCCTATGGCTACACCTTC.

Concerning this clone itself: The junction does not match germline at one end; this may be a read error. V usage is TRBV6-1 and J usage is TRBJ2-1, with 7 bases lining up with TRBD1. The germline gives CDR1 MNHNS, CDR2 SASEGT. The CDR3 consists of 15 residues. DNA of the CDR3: TGTGCCAGCAGCGAAGGGGGCGCGGTTGCCAATGAGCAGTTCTTC. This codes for CASSEGGAVANEQFF.

The CDR3 spells CAISEYGLAGAADTQYF. In DNA form, the CDR3 reads TGTGCCATCAGTGAGTACGGACTAGCGGGAGCCGCAGATACGCAGTATTTT. The genes are TRBV10-3 and TRBJ2-3; 13 bases agree with TRBD2. Germline V gene sequence: CDR1 ENHRY, CDR2 SYGVKD. V lost 1 base to trimming and J lost 4 bases; unmatched junction nucleotides: 5. CDR3 length: 17 amino acids.